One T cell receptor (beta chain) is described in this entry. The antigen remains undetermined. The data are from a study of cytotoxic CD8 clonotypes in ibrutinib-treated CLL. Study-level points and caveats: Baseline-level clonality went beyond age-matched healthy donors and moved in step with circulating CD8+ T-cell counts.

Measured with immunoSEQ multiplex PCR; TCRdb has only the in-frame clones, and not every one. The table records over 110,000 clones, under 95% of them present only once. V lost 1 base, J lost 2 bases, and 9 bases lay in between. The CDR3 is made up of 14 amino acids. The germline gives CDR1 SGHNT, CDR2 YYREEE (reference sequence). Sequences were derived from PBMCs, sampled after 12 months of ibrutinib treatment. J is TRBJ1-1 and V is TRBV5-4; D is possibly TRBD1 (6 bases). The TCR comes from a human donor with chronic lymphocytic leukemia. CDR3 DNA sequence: TGTGCCAGCAGCTTGCAGGACAGAAACACTGAAGCTTTCTTT. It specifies CASSLQDRNTEAFF.